This T cell receptor (beta chain) was retrieved from a study of shared clonotypes between healthy human individuals. Germline values: CDR1 SGHVS, CDR2 FQNEAQ. The CDR3 is 15 amino acids. V was shortened by 3 bases and J by 4 bases, with 13 bases between the two germline ends. The assay was run at deep level. Clones were read by immunoSEQ multiplex PCR, and TCRdb kept only the in-frame ones, dropping some. The table lists more than 900,000 clones, around 78% of them singletons. The TCR sequence derives from a man in his late teens or twenties in good health. Some clones in this sample may be carry-over from other donors' samples. The sample consisted of memory CD4+ T cells from PBMCs. The subset: CD45RA-negative fraction. The chain couples TRBV7-8 to TRBJ1-3, with D possibly TRBD1 on 6 matching bases. The CDR3 nucleotides are TGTGCCAGCAGCTTTCTCAGGGGCAGAGGAAACACCATATATTTT. Amino acid sequence: CASSFLRGRGNTIYF.